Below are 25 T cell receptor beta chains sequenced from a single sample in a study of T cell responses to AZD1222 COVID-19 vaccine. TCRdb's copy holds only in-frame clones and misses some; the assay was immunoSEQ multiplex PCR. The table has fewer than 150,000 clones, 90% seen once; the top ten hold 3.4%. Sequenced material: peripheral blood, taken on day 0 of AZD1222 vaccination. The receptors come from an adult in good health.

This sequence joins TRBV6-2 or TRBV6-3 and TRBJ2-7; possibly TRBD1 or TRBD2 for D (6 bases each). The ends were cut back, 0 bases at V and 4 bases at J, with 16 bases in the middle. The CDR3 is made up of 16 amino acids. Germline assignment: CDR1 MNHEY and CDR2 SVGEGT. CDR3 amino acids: CASSYSRRGQAYEQYF. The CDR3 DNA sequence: TGTGCCAGCAGTTACTCGAGGAGGGGACAAGCGTACGAGCAGTACTTC.

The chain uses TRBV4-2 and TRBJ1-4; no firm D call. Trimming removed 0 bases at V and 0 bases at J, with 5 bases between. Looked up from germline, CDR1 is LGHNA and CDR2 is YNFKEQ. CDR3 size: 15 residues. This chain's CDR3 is CASSQERTTNEKLFF. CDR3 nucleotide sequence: TGTGCCAGCAGCCAAGAACGTACAACTAATGAAAAACTGTTTTTT.

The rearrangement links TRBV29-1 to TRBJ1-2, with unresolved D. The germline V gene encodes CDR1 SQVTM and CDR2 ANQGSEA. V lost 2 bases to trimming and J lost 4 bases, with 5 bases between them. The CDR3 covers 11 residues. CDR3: CSVELSYGYTF. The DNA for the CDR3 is TGCAGCGTTGAACTGAGCTATGGCTACACCTTC.

DNA for the CDR3: TGTGCCAGCAGCTTAGATCAGGGCGTGGAGGTTGGCTACACCTTC. This encodes CASSLDQGVEVGYTF. The chain uses TRBV7-8 and TRBJ1-2, with D tentatively TRBD1 (5 bases). Germline lookup yields CDR1 SGHVS and CDR2 FQNEAQ. The CDR3 spans 15 residues. V lost 1 base and J lost 7, with 16 bases in between.

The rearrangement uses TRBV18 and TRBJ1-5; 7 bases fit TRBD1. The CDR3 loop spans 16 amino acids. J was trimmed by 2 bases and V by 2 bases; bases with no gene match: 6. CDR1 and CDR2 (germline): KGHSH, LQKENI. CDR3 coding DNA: TGTGCCAGCTCACCAAGCCCTACAGGGGGCAATCAGCCCCAGCATTTT. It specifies CASSPSPTGGNQPQHF.

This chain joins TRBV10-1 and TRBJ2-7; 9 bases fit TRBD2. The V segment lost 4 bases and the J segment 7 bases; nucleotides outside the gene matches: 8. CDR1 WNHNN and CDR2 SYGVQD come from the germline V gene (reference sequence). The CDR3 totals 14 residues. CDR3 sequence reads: CASSGRTSVGEQYF. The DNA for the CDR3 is TGCGCCAGCAGTGGGAGGACTAGCGTTGGAGAGCAGTACTTC.

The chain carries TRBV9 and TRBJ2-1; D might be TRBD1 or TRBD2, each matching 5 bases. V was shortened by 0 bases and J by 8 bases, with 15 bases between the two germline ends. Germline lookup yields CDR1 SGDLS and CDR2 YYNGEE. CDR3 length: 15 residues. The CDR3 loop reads CASSVVGGAADEQFF. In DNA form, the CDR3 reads TGTGCCAGCAGCGTAGTTGGGGGAGCGGCCGATGAGCAGTTCTTC.

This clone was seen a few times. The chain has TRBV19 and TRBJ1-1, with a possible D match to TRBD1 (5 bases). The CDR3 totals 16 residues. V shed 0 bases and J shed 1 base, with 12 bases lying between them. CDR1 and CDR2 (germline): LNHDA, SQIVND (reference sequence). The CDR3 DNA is TGTGCCAGTAGTATAGACAGGGTTTTGGGGAACACTGAAGCTTTCTTT. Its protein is CASSIDRVLGNTEAFF.

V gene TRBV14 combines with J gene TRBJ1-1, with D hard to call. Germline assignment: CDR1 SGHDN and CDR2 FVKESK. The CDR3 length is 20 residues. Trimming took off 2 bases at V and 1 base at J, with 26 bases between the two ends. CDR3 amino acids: CASSQRAAGVRLWENTEAFF. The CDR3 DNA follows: TGTGCCAGCAGCCAACGGGCGGCCGGGGTACGTCTCTGGGAGAACACTGAAGCTTTCTTT.

CDR3 sequence (DNA): TGCGCCAGCAGCTTGTCTTGGGAAAAGGACTCACCCCTCCACTTT. Protein: CASSLSWEKDSPLHF. The chain is built from TRBV5-1 and TRBJ1-6; no clear D gene. Trimming stripped 1 base from V and 10 bases from J, with 15 bases between. This CDR3 region has 15 residues. Per germline, CDR1 SGHRS and CDR2 YFSETQ.

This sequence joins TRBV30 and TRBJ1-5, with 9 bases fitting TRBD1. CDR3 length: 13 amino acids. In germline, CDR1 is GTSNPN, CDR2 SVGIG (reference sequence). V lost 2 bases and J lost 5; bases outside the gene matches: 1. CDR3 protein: CAWSRQGDQPQHF. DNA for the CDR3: TGTGCCTGGAGTCGACAGGGGGATCAGCCCCAGCATTTT.

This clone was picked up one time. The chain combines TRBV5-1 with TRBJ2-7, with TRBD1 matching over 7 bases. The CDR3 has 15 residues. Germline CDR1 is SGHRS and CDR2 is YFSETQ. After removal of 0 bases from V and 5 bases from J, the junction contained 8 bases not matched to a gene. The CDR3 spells CASSLVAGGMNEQYF. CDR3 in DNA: TGCGCCAGCAGCTTGGTGGCAGGGGGTATGAACGAGCAGTACTTC.

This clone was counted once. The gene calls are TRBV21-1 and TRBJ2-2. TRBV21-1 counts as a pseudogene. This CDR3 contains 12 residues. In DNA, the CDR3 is TGTGCCAGCAGCAACCACACCGGGGAGCTGTTTTTT. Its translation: CASSNHTGELFF.

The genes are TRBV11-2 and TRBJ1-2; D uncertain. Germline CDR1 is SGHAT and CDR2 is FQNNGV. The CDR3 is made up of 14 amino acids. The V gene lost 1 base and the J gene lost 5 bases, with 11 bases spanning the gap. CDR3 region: CASSLGLAAYGYTF. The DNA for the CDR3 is TGTGCCAGCAGCTTAGGGTTGGCAGCTTATGGCTACACCTTC.

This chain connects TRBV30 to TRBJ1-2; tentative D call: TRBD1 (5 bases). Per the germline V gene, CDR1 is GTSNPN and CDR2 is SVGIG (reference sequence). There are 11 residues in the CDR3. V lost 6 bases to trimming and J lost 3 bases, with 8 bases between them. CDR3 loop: CACDSYYGYTF. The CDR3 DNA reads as TGTGCCTGCGACAGCTACTATGGCTACACCTTC. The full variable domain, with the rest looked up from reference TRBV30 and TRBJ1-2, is SQTIHQWPATLVQPVGSPLSLECTVEGTSNPNLYWYRQAAGRGLQLLFYSVGIGQISSEVPQNLSASRPQDRQFILSSKKLLLSDSGFYLCACDSYYGYTFGSGTRLTVV.

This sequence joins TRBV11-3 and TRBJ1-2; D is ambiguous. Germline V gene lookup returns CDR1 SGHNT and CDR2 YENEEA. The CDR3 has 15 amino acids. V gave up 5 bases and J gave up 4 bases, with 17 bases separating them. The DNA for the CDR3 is TGTGCCAGCAGCCCCCTTGGACGGCGCCCCTATGGCTACACCTTC. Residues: CASSPLGRRPYGYTF.

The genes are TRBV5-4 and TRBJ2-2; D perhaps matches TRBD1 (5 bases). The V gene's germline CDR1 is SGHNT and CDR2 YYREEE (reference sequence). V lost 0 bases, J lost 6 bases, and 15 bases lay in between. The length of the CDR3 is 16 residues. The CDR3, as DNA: TGTGCCAGCAGCTTGGGAGAAGGCAGGGTGTCCGGGGAGCTGTTTTTT. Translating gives CASSLGEGRVSGELFF. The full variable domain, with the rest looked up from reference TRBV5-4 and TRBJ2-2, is ETGVTQSPTHLIKTRGQQVTLRCSSQSGHNTVSWYQQALGQGPQFIFQYYREEENGRGNFPPRFSGLQFPNYSSELNVNALELDDSALYLCASSLGEGRVSGELFFGEGSRLTVL.

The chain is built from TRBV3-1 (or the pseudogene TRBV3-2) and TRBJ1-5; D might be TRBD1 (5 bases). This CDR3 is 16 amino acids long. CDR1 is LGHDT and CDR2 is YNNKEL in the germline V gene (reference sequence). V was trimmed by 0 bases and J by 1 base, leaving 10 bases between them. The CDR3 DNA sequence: TGTGCCAGCAGCCAAGATCGGGGCAGGAGCAATCAGCCCCAGCATTTT. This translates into CASSQDRGRSNQPQHF.

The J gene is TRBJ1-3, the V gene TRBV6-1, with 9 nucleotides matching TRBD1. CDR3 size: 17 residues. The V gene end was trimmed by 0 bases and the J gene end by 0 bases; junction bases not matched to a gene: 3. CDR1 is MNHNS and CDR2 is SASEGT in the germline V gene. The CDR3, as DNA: TGTGCCAGCAGTGAAGCGAGGACAGGGGCCTCTGGAAACACCATATATTTT. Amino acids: CASSEARTGASGNTIYF.

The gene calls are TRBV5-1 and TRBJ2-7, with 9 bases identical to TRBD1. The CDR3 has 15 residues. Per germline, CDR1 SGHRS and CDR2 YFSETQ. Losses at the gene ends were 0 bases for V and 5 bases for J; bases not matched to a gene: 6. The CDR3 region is CASSLVGQGIHEQYF. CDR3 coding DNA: TGCGCCAGCAGCTTGGTGGGACAGGGTATCCACGAGCAGTACTTC.

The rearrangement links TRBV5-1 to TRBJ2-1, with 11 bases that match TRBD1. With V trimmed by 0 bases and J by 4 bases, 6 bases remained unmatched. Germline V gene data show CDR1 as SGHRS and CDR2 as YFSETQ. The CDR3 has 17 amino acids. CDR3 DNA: TGCGCCAGCAGCTTGGCCATTGGGACAGGGGGGTACAATGAGCAGTTCTTC. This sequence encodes CASSLAIGTGGYNEQFF.

The CDR3 sequence: CASSTTGSGLGGVAKNIQYF. CDR3 nucleotides: TGTGCCAGTAGTACTACAGGGTCCGGACTTGGGGGGGTGGCCAAAAACATTCAGTACTTC. The V gene is TRBV19, the J gene TRBJ2-4; possible D gene TRBD2, 7 bases. The germline V gene has CDR1 LNHDA and CDR2 SQIVND (reference sequence). The CDR3 has 20 amino acids. V lost 4 bases and J 1 base, leaving 26 bases between the germline ends.

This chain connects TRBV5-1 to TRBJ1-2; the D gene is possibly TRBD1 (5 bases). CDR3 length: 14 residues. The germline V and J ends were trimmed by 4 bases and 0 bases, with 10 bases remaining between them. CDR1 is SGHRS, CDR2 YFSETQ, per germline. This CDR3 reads CASSPTTANYGYTF. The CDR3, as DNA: TGCGCCAGCAGCCCGACGACAGCTAACTATGGCTACACCTTC.

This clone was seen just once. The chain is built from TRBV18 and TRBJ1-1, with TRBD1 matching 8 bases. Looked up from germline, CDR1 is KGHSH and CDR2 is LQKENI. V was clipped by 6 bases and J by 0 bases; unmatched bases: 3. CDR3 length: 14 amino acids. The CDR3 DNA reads TGTGCCAGCTCGACGACAGGGGTGAACACTGAAGCTTTCTTT. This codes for CASSTTGVNTEAFF.

This CDR3 is CASSLDRDTEAFF. The CDR3 DNA follows: TGTGCCAGCAGCTTGGACAGGGACACTGAAGCTTTCTTT. The chain couples TRBV5-8 to TRBJ1-1, with D maybe TRBD1 (6 bases). V gave up 0 bases and J gave up 3 bases, with 6 bases separating them. This CDR3 is built from 13 residues. The germline gives CDR1 SGHTS, CDR2 YDEGEE.